These 21 T cell receptor beta chains share one sample of origin, sequenced in a study of T-cell memory formation after mild COVID-19. TCRdb re-derived calls from the 5' RACE reads in MiXCR, one entry per CDR3 protein. The repertoire holds about 420,000 distinct CDR3 sequences, with less than 25% as singletons. Material: PBMCs or a T cell subset sorted from them (not recorded which). These receptors were obtained from an adult woman who had mild COVID-19 (a few samples of this study predate the infection). Cell type and time point are not known.

This clonotype was found a few times. V and J are TRBV13 and TRBJ2-1; D gene unclear. V was cut by 2 bases and J by 0 bases, with 2 bases left in between. CDR1 PRHDT and CDR2 FYEKMQ come from the germline V gene (reference sequence). CDR3 length: 13 amino acids. For the CDR3, the DNA is TGTGCCAGCAGCTTAATCTCCTACAATGAGCAGTTCTTC. Translation gives CASSLISYNEQFF. The entire variable domain, with the rest obtained from reference TRBV13 and TRBJ2-1, is as follows: AAGVIQSPRHLIKEKRETATLKCYPIPRHDTVYWYQQGPGQDPQFLISFYEKMQSDKGSIPDRFSAQQFSDYHSELNMSSLELGDSALYFCASSLISYNEQFFGPGTRLTVL.

This clonotype was seen more than once but under ten times. The chain has TRBV12-3 or TRBV12-4 and TRBJ1-2; 7 bases align to TRBD1. This CDR3 has 15 amino acids. V trimming: 3 bases; J trimming: 7 bases; junction bases outside the gene matches: 11. DNA for the CDR3: TGTGCCAGCAGTTTTGAGAACAGGGGCTTGGGTGGCTACACCTTC. The encoded protein is CASSFENRGLGGYTF.

This clonotype was detected a few times. The V gene is TRBV24-1, the J gene TRBJ2-1, with TRBD1 identical over 8 bases. The CDR3 runs to 18 residues. Germline assignment: CDR1 KGHDR and CDR2 SFDVKD. With 5 bases clipped from V and 2 bases from J, the junction kept 13 bases outside the gene matches. The CDR3 loop reads CATSAAAGQGSAYNEQFF. CDR3 nucleotides: TGTGCCACCAGTGCCGCGGCCGGACAGGGTTCGGCCTACAATGAGCAGTTCTTC.

This rearrangement joins TRBV4-3 to TRBJ2-3; maybe TRBD2 (6 bases). Germline V lookup: CDR1 LGHNA, CDR2 YSLEER. V was shortened by 1 base and J by 2 bases, with 10 bases between the two germline ends. The CDR3 contains 15 residues. The CDR3 DNA sequence: TGCGCCAGCAGCCAAGCGTGGGACTTCACAGATACGCAGTATTTT. It translates to CASSQAWDFTDTQYF.

The table lists this clonotype with many counts. V is TRBV4-2 and J is TRBJ2-5, with 8 bases lining up with TRBD2. The CDR3 is 15 residues long. Germline V gene sequence: CDR1 LGHNA, CDR2 YNFKEQ. Unmatched junction bases numbered 1, after V lost 1 base and J lost 0 bases. The CDR3 is CASSQGSGDQETQYF. The CDR3 DNA sequence: TGTGCCAGCAGCCAAGGTAGCGGGGACCAAGAGACCCAGTACTTC.

This clonotype was counted only a few times. The chain uses TRBV24-1 and TRBJ1-5, with D unresolved. The germline V gene encodes CDR1 KGHDR and CDR2 SFDVKD. This CDR3 comprises 12 residues. The V gene lost 9 bases and the J gene lost 5 bases, with 10 bases spanning the gap. CDR3 residues: CATQIGDQPQHF. CDR3 coding DNA: TGTGCCACCCAGATTGGGGATCAGCCCCAGCATTTT.

A few counts support this clonotype. V usage is TRBV5-1 and J usage is TRBJ2-7; D not resolved. The CDR3 is 12 amino acids. Germline V CDR1 and CDR2: SGHRS, YFSETQ. Trimming removed 5 bases from V and 2 bases from J, with 8 bases in between. The CDR3, as DNA: TGCGCCAGCAGAAGAGATACCTACGAGCAGTACTTC. Translated: CASRRDTYEQYF.

There are many counts of this clonotype. The V and J genes are TRBV7-8 and TRBJ2-3, with TRBD2 matching over 12 bases. The CDR3 length is 17 residues. The J segment lost 3 bases and the V segment lost 3 bases, leaving 7 bases of the junction unmatched. CDR1 SGHVS and CDR2 FQNEAQ come from the germline V gene. CDR3 loop: CASSFLTSGRLTDTQYF. Here the CDR3 DNA reads TGTGCCAGCAGCTTTTTGACTAGCGGGAGACTTACAGATACGCAGTATTTT.

This clonotype was observed many times. The gene calls are TRBV7-9 and TRBJ1-2; no clear D gene. The CDR3 is 13 amino acids. Trimming left V 1 base short and J 4 bases short, with 7 bases between. The germline CDR1 and CDR2 sequences are SEHNR and FQNEAQ (reference sequence). In DNA form, the CDR3 reads TGTGCCAGCAGCTTAGGGCAGACCTATGGCTACACCTTC. Translation gives CASSLGQTYGYTF.

The V and J genes are TRBV15 and TRBJ1-4; the match to TRBD1 covers 11 bases. Germline V gene lookup returns CDR1 LNHNV and CDR2 YYDKDF (reference sequence). Trimming cost V 3 bases and J 7 bases; bases outside gene matches: 1. The CDR3 extends over 14 amino acids. The CDR3 reads CATSRDRGREKLFF. CDR3 coding DNA: TGTGCCACCAGCAGGGACAGGGGGCGTGAAAAACTGTTTTTT.

The chain combines TRBV7-6 with TRBJ2-1; D is possibly TRBD1 (6 bases). The CDR3 has 16 amino acids. Germline-derived CDR1 and CDR2 are SGHVS and FNYEAQ. V lost 5 bases and J lost 0, with 14 bases in between. CDR3 nucleotides: TGTGCCAGCAGCCGTCAGGGGTTAGGCTCCTACAATGAGCAGTTCTTC. The encoded protein is CASSRQGLGSYNEQFF. The full variable domain, in which reference TRBV7-6 and TRBJ2-1 provide the parts outside the CDR3, is GAGVSQSPRYKVTKRGQDVALRCDPISGHVSLYWYRQALGQGPEFLTYFNYEAQQDKSGLPNDRFSAERPEGSISTLTIQRTEQRDSAMYRCASSRQGLGSYNEQFFGPGTRLTVL.

The genes are TRBV11-2 and TRBJ1-1; D gene ambiguous. This CDR3 has 15 amino acids. V gave up 0 bases and J gave up 1 base, with 9 bases separating them. The V gene's germline CDR1 is SGHAT and CDR2 FQNNGV. The CDR3: CASSLELGWNTEAFF. The DNA for the CDR3 is TGTGCCAGCAGCTTAGAACTAGGGTGGAACACTGAAGCTTTCTTT.

This clonotype showed up many times. This chain links TRBV7-2 with TRBJ2-7; D possibly uses TRBD1 or TRBD2 (6 bases each). Between the trimmed V and J ends, which lost 7 bases and 7 bases, there was a span of 20 bases. This CDR3 spans 14 amino acids. Germline V gene lookup returns CDR1 SGHTA and CDR2 FQGNSA. CDR3 amino acids: CASTLISGAGEQYF. The CDR3 region has the DNA TGTGCCAGCACCCTGATCTCGGGGGCGGGGGAGCAGTACTTC.

This clonotype was observed many times. The chain combines TRBV20-1 with TRBJ1-1; TRBD1 agrees at 10 bases. The V segment lost 1 base and the J segment 3 bases; nucleotides outside the gene matches: 14. The CDR3 contains 18 residues. Germline V gene sequence: CDR1 DFQATT, CDR2 SNEGSKA (reference sequence). The CDR3 DNA is TGCAGTGCTAGAGGATACGGACAGGGGGTTAGGTCGGACACTGAAGCTTTCTTT. This sequence encodes CSARGYGQGVRSDTEAFF.

V and J are TRBV6-1 and TRBJ1-2; D is undetermined. Germline CDR1 reads MNHNS; CDR2 reads SASEGT. Trimming removed 7 bases at V and 4 bases at J, with 13 bases between. The CDR3 is 13 amino acids. CDR3 bases: TGTGCCAGCACCCCCACGGCACCCTATGGCTACACCTTC. Translating it yields CASTPTAPYGYTF.

J is TRBJ2-7 and V is TRBV7-2; no definite D call. Looked up from germline, CDR1 is SGHTA and CDR2 is FQGNSA. The V gene lost 5 bases and the J gene lost 0 bases, with 8 bases spanning the gap. The length of the CDR3 is 13 residues. The CDR3: CASSPPPSYEQYF. CDR3 DNA sequence: TGTGCCAGCAGCCCCCCCCCCTCCTACGAGCAGTACTTC.

For the CDR3, the DNA is TGTGCCAGCTCAGACGGCAAAGGGGGCAACACTGAAGCTTTCTTT. Translated: CASSDGKGGNTEAFF. The V call is TRBV18, the J call TRBJ1-1, with 7 bases aligning to TRBD1. CDR1 and CDR2 (germline): KGHSH, LQKENI. The CDR3 totals 15 residues. V shed 5 bases, J shed 2 bases, and the junction held 8 bases outside the gene matches.

The chain uses TRBV7-6 and TRBJ1-6; no firm D call. The CDR3 runs 13 residues. The V end lost 2 bases, the J end lost 9 bases, and 8 bases lay between the germline ends. Germline loops: CDR1 SGHVS, CDR2 FNYEAQ. The CDR3 coding sequence is TGTGCCAGCAGCTTAAGCAACACTTCACCCCTCCACTTT. Its protein product is CASSLSNTSPLHF.

V gene TRBV7-8 combines with J gene TRBJ2-7; tentative D call: TRBD2 (6 bases). There are 14 residues in the CDR3. Trimming shortened V by 2 bases and J by 7 bases, and 15 bases separated the two germline ends. CDR1 is SGHVS, CDR2 FQNEAQ, per germline. The CDR3 sequence is CASSLLRVGGEQYF. As DNA, the CDR3 is TGTGCCAGCAGCTTACTCAGGGTGGGGGGAGAGCAGTACTTC. Variable domain in full (rest from reference TRBV7-8 and TRBJ2-7): GAGVSQSPRYKVAKRGQDVALRCDPISGHVSLFWYQQALGQGPEFLTYFQNEAQLDKSGLPSDRFFAERPEGSVSTLKIQRTQQEDSAVYLCASSLLRVGGEQYFGPGTRLTVT.

The rearrangement uses TRBV20-1 and TRBJ2-1, with 7 bases fitting TRBD2. The V gene's germline CDR1 is DFQATT and CDR2 SNEGSKA (reference sequence). V lost 0 bases and J lost 8; bases outside the gene matches: 13. This CDR3 is built from 16 residues. The chain's CDR3 is CSARDFGGRLGDEQFF. The CDR3 nucleotides read TGCAGTGCTAGAGATTTTGGCGGGAGACTCGGAGATGAGCAGTTCTTC.

The chain uses TRBV12-3 or TRBV12-4 and TRBJ2-7; D may match TRBD1 or TRBD2 (5 bases each). The CDR3 is made up of 11 amino acids. V dropped 5 bases and J dropped 6 bases, with 8 bases sitting between them. For the CDR3, the DNA is TGTGCCAGCAGTCGTGGGGGCGAGCAGTACTTC. Amino acids: CASSRGGEQYF.